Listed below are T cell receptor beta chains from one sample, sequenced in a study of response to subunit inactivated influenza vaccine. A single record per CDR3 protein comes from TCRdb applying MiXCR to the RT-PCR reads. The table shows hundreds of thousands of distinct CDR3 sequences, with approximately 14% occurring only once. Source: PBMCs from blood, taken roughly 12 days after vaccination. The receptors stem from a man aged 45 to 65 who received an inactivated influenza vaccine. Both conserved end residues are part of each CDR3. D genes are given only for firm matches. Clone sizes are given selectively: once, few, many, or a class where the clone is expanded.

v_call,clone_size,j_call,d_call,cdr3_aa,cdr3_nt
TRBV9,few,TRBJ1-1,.,CASTLLSGGLQGAFF,TGTGCCAGCACCTTACTCAGCGGGGGGCTCCAAGGAGCTTTCTTT
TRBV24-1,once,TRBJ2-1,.,CATATVGASNEQFF,TGTGCCACCGCGACGGTGGGGGCTAGCAATGAGCAGTTCTTC
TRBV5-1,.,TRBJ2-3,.,CASSLDSVVPDTQYF,TGCGCCAGCAGCTTGGATTCAGTGGTACCAGATACGCAGTATTTT
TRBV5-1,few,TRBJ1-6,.,CASSPRDSESSPLHF,TGCGCCAGCAGCCCCCGGGACTCCGAAAGTTCACCCCTCCACTTT
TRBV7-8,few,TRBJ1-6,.,CASSYAGGGFYNSPLHF,TGTGCCAGCAGCTACGCCGGAGGGGGTTTCTATAATTCACCCCTCCACTTT
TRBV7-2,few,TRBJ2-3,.,CASSKEVADTQYF,TGTGCCAGCAGCAAAGAGGTGGCAGATACGCAGTATTTT
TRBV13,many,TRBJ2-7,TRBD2,CASSFSGSYEQYF,TGTGCCAGCAGCTTTAGCGGGAGCTACGAGCAGTACTTC
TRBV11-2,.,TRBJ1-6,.,CASSLGGWNSPLHF,TGTGCCAGCAGCTTAGGAGGGTGGAATTCACCCCTCCACTTT
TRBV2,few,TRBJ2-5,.,CASSEGRREGGTQYF,TGTGCCAGCAGTGAAGGTCGTCGGGAAGGGGGGACCCAGTACTTC
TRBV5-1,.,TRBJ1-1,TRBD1,CASSKWTGVDTEAFF,TGCGCCAGCAGCAAATGGACAGGGGTGGACACTGAAGCTTTCTTT
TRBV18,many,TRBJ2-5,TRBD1,CASSVNQGAGETQYF,TGTGCCAGCTCAGTAAACCAGGGGGCCGGAGAGACCCAGTACTTC
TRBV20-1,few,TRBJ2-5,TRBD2,CSAPEAPSGIAGETQYF,TGCAGTGCCCCCGAGGCCCCTAGCGGAATAGCGGGGGAGACCCAGTACTTC
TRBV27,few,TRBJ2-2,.,CASRQANTGELFF,TGTGCCAGCAGACAGGCAAACACCGGGGAGCTGTTTTTT
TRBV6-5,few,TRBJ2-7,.,CASSYSRGYTYEQYF,TGTGCCAGCAGTTACTCCCGGGGCTACACCTACGAGCAGTACTTC
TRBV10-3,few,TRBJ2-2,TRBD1,CAITPGQGDGELFF,TGTGCCATCACCCCGGGACAGGGCGACGGGGAGCTGTTTTTT
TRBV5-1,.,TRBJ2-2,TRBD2,CASSLVRGDTGELFF,TGCGCCAGCAGCTTGGTGCGGGGGGACACCGGGGAGCTGTTTTTT
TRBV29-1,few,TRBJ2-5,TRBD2,CSVEETSGRGDF,TGCAGCGTTGAAGAAACTAGCGGGAGGGGGGACTTC
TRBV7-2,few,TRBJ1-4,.,CASSLQGASEKLFF,TGTGCCAGCAGCTTACAGGGTGCCAGTGAAAAACTGTTTTTT
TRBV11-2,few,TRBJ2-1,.,CASSLVGFSGSRMYNEQFF,TGTGCCAGCAGCTTAGTGGGTTTTTCTGGGTCGAGGATGTACAATGAGCAGTTCTTC
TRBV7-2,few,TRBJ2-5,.,CASSLAAREYETQYF,TGTGCCAGCAGCTTAGCTGCCAGGGAGTATGAGACCCAGTACTTC
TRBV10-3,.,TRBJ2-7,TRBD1,CAIAQSGQGTYEQYF,TGTGCCATTGCCCAGTCCGGACAGGGGACCTACGAGCAGTACTTC
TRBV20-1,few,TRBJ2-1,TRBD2,CSARWLAGESSYNEQFF,TGCAGTGCTAGGTGGCTAGCGGGAGAGTCATCCTACAATGAGCAGTTCTTC
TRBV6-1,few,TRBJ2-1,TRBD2,CASSRTSGRALSSYNEQFF,TGTGCCAGCAGTCGGACTAGCGGGAGGGCATTAAGCTCCTACAATGAGCAGTTCTTC
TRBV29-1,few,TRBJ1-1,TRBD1,CSVGRLTGLGTEAFF,TGCAGCGTCGGGCGGCTGACAGGGCTCGGCACTGAAGCTTTCTTT
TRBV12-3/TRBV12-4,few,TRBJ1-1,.,CASSLAPEGEAFF,TGTGCCAGCAGTTTAGCGCCCGAGGGTGAAGCTTTCTTT
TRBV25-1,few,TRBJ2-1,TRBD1,CASSERGQGASREQFF,TGTGCCAGCAGTGAACGAGGCCAGGGGGCCTCTCGTGAGCAGTTCTTC
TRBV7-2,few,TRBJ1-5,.,CASSYSQGGQPQHF,TGTGCCAGCAGCTACTCCCAGGGCGGCCAGCCCCAGCATTTT
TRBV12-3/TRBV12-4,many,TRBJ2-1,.,CASSLGVAVYNEQFF,TGTGCCAGCAGCCTGGGAGTAGCGGTTTACAATGAGCAGTTCTTC
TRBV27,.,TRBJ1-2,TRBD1,CASSFYTGGDYGYTF,TGTGCCAGCAGTTTCTACACAGGGGGCGACTATGGCTACACCTTC
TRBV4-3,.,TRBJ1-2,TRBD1,CASSQAGTAYGYTF,TGCGCCAGCAGCCAGGCAGGGACAGCGTATGGCTACACCTTC
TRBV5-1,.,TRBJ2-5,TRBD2,CASSLAVGGRGETQYF,TGCGCCAGCAGCTTGGCCGTCGGCGGGAGAGGAGAGACCCAGTACTTC
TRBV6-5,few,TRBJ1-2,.,CASSYSSGRNYGYTF,TGTGCCAGCAGTTACTCATCCGGACGGAACTATGGCTACACCTTC
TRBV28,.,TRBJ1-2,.,CASSSTLIQSNYGYTF,TGTGCCAGCAGTTCAACCCTTATACAGTCTAACTATGGCTACACCTTC
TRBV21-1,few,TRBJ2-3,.,CASSTLYSGCGTDTQYF,TGTGCCAGCAGCACCTTATACTCAGGGTGTGGCACAGATACGCAGTATTTT
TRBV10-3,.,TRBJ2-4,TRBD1,CAISESSKGQASKNIQYF,TGTGCCATCAGTGAGTCTTCCAAGGGACAGGCAAGCAAAAACATTCAGTACTTC
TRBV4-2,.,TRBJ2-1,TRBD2,CASSQDRGTSGYNEQFF,TGTGCCAGCAGCCAAGATAGGGGGACTAGCGGGTACAATGAGCAGTTCTTC
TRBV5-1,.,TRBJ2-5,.,CASSLEPPRETQYF,TGCGCCAGCAGCTTGGAGCCCCCCCGAGAGACCCAGTACTTC
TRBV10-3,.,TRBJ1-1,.,CAISDGQGGRGTEAFF,TGTGCCATCAGTGACGGGCAGGGAGGAAGAGGCACTGAAGCTTTCTTT
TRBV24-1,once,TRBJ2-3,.,CATSGPRSTDTQYF,TGTGCCACCAGTGGACCCCGTTCCACAGATACGCAGTATTTT
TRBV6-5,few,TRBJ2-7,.,CASSYVPGVGEQYF,TGTGCCAGCAGTTACGTCCCAGGGGTGGGCGAGCAGTACTTC
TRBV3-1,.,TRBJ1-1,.,CASRQQGLKNTEAFF,TGTGCCAGCAGACAACAGGGTTTGAAGAACACTGAAGCTTTCTTT
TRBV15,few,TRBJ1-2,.,CATSREEGYGYTF,TGTGCCACCAGCAGAGAGGAAGGGTATGGCTACACCTTC
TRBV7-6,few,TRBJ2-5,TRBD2,CASSVSGGQETQYF,TGTGCCAGCAGCGTTAGCGGGGGGCAAGAGACCCAGTACTTC
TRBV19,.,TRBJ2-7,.,CASSIFPGSYEQYF,TGTGCCAGTAGTATTTTTCCAGGTTCCTACGAGCAGTACTTC
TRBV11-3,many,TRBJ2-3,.,CASSMPGDTQYF,TGTGCCAGCAGCATGCCGGGAGATACGCAGTATTTT